A single sample is the source of the 13 T cell receptor beta chains below, sequenced in a study of shared clonotypes between healthy human individuals. Sequenced by immunoSEQ multiplex PCR; TCRdb stores in-frame clones only, minus some. The sample gives around 640,000 clones, 95% to 97% of which show up once; 0.11% is in the top ten. CD45RO negativity and positive selection for CCR7 defined naive CD8 cells, a population that excluded terminally differentiated effector memory CD45RA+ cells. Source material: naive CD8+ T cells sorted from blood. These receptors were obtained from a woman aged 25 to 45 in good health.

This chain connects TRBV6-4 to TRBJ2-5; tentatively, D is TRBD1 (5 bases). Trimming stripped 6 bases from V and 5 bases from J, with 13 bases between. The CDR3 is made up of 13 amino acids. Looked up from germline, CDR1 is MRHNA and CDR2 is SNTAGT. CDR3 nucleotide sequence: TGTGCCAGCAGGAACAGGTACTCGGAGACCCAGTACTTC. It encodes CASRNRYSETQYF.

In this sample, this clone turned up once. The chain links TRBV4-1 to TRBJ2-7; D not certain. Germline values: CDR1 MGHRA, CDR2 YSYEKL. The CDR3 is 14 residues long. Trimming left V 3 bases short and J 5 bases short, with 14 bases between. CDR3 protein: CASSHDFPPNEQYF. As DNA, the CDR3 is TGCGCCAGCAGCCACGACTTCCCCCCGAACGAGCAGTACTTC.

The rearrangement uses TRBV19 and TRBJ1-1, with D possibly TRBD1 on 6 matching bases. The CDR3 loop spans 13 amino acids. From germline, CDR1 is LNHDA and CDR2 SQIVND (reference sequence). With 7 bases removed from V and 5 bases from J, the gap between germline ends came to 14 bases. In DNA form, the CDR3 reads TGTGCCAGTATGGACAGCCCGAATACTGAAGCTTTCTTT. It yields the protein CASMDSPNTEAFF.

The CDR3 sequence is CASSLVRFSSYEQYF. CDR3 in DNA: TGCGCCAGCAGCTTGGTACGGTTCAGCTCCTACGAGCAGTACTTC. The gene calls are TRBV5-1 and TRBJ2-7, with D unclear. CDR3 size: 15 residues. V was clipped by 0 bases and J by 0 bases, with 10 bases between them. Germline V gene lookup returns CDR1 SGHRS and CDR2 YFSETQ. The entire variable domain, with the rest obtained from reference TRBV5-1 and TRBJ2-7, is as follows: KAGVTQTPRYLIKTRGQQVTLSCSPISGHRSVSWYQQTPGQGLQFLFEYFSETQRNKGNFPGRFSGRQFSNSRSEMNVSTLELGDSALYLCASSLVRFSSYEQYFGPGTRLTVT.

The V call is TRBV28, the J call TRBJ2-5; D perhaps matches TRBD2 (5 bases). The J call could be wrong; TRBJ2-7 is a better fit for the DNA end. CDR1 and CDR2 from the germline V gene are MDHEN and SYDVKM. The CDR3 totals 14 residues. CDR3 in amino acids: CASSLPDSNYEQYF. Written as DNA, the CDR3 is TGTGCCAGCAGTTTACCGGACTCGAACTACGAGCAGTACTTC.

The chain links TRBV7-9 to TRBJ2-7, with 8 bases aligning to TRBD2. Trimming cost V 3 bases and J 3 bases; bases outside gene matches: 4. Germline CDR1 SEHNR, CDR2 FQNEAQ (reference sequence). The CDR3 is 14 amino acids. CDR3 sequence reads: CASSFGTSGYEQYF. In DNA, the CDR3 is TGTGCCAGCAGCTTTGGTACTAGCGGCTACGAGCAGTACTTC. The variable domain in full, with the rest retrieved from reference TRBV7-9 and TRBJ2-7, is DTGVSQNPRHKITKRGQNVTFRCDPISEHNRLYWYRQTLGQGPEFLTYFQNEAQLEKSRLLSDRFSAERPKGSFSTLEIQRTEQGDSAMYLCASSFGTSGYEQYFGPGTRLTVT.

The CDR3 reads CASSGESAETQYF. CDR3 DNA: TGTGCCAGCAGCGGGGAATCCGCCGAGACCCAGTACTTC. V and J are TRBV5-4 and TRBJ2-5; D remains ambiguous. The CDR3 is 13 residues long. The V end lost 4 bases, the J end lost 5 bases, and 12 bases lay between the germline ends. CDR1 and CDR2 (germline): SGHNT, YYREEE (reference sequence). The entire variable domain, with the rest obtained from reference TRBV5-4 and TRBJ2-5, is as follows: ETGVTQSPTHLIKTRGQQVTLRCSSQSGHNTVSWYQQALGQGPQFIFQYYREEENGRGNFPPRFSGLQFPNYSSELNVNALELDDSALYLCASSGESAETQYFGPGTRLLVL.

The rearrangement links TRBV28 to TRBJ1-1; D is perhaps TRBD1 (6 bases). The CDR3 is made up of 16 amino acids. The germline gives CDR1 MDHEN, CDR2 SYDVKM. The V end was cut by 2 bases, the J end by 2 bases, with 15 bases between. The CDR3 DNA reads TGTGCCAGCAGTTTAACTTTCAGGGGTCCTAACACTGAAGCTTTCTTT. Protein: CASSLTFRGPNTEAFF.

The chain links TRBV9 to TRBJ2-1; D gene ambiguous. The germline CDR1 and CDR2 sequences are SGDLS and YYNGEE. V shed 3 bases and J shed 9 bases, with 7 bases lying between them. The CDR3 covers 11 residues. The CDR3 DNA sequence: TGTGCCAGCAGCGAGCCTGGTGAGCAGTTCTTC. This gives the protein CASSEPGEQFF.

V and J are TRBV7-2 and TRBJ2-7; D may be TRBD1 (6 bases). V lost 0 bases to trimming and J lost 4 bases, with 16 bases between them. This CDR3 region has 16 residues. Per the germline V gene, CDR1 is SGHTA and CDR2 is FQGNSA. CDR3 in DNA: TGTGCCAGCAGCTTAGCAGGGGGTCTAGTAAGTTACGAGCAGTACTTC. Its translation is CASSLAGGLVSYEQYF.

This clone was observed once. The chain links TRBV27 to TRBJ2-1; 8 bases are a match to TRBD2. The V gene's germline CDR1 is MNHEY and CDR2 SMNVEV (reference sequence). The CDR3 runs to 15 residues. Losses at the gene ends were 9 bases for V and 5 bases for J; bases not matched to a gene: 12. The CDR3 protein is CASLAGLDSNNEQFF. The CDR3 coding sequence is TGTGCCAGTTTAGCGGGACTAGATAGTAACAATGAGCAGTTCTTC.

The chain uses TRBV4-1 and TRBJ1-6; TRBD1 might be the D (5 bases). Germline-derived CDR1 and CDR2 are MGHRA and YSYEKL. The CDR3 consists of 13 residues. V was cut by 11 bases and J by 9 bases, with 17 bases left in between. CDR3: CALGGTESSPLHF. Written as DNA, the CDR3 is TGCGCCCTTGGGGGTACGGAAAGTTCACCCCTCCACTTT.

The chain is built from TRBV7-6 and TRBJ2-7, with 16 bases aligning to TRBD2. From germline, CDR1 is SGHVS and CDR2 FNYEAQ. Trimming took 1 base from V and 5 from J; bases not matched to a gene: 14. The CDR3 consists of 20 residues. This chain's CDR3 is CASSLGSGTSGRALWDEQYF. Here the CDR3 DNA reads TGTGCCAGCAGCTTAGGATCTGGGACTAGCGGGAGGGCCCTTTGGGACGAGCAGTACTTC.